Below, 14 T cell receptor beta chains from the same sample are listed, as sequenced in a study of T cell repertoires in cytomegalovirus infection. TCRdb redid the calling of the reads with MiXCR, one entry per CDR3 protein. Of 400,000 or so distinct CDR3 sequences in the sample, approximately 30% are singletons; the top ten hold 12% to 15%. The sequenced material came from PBMCs. Receptors were obtained from a human donor in good health (CMV status not recorded). Some clones in this sample may be carry-over from other donors' samples.

Ten or more counts support this clonotype. The genes are TRBV7-2 and TRBJ2-1, with 10 bases lining up with TRBD2. Germline V CDR1 and CDR2: SGHTA, FQGNSA. This CDR3 region has 16 residues. V shed 5 bases, J shed 8 bases, and the junction held 12 bases outside the gene matches. The DNA of the CDR3 is TGTGCCAGCAGCCTCTCGGGACTAGCGCACCGGGATGAGCAGTTCTTC. Its translation: CASSLSGLAHRDEQFF.

In this sample, this clonotype turned up once. The chain recombines TRBV11-2 with TRBJ2-2; a possible D gene is TRBD2 (7 bases). Germline V CDR1 and CDR2: SGHAT, FQNNGV. The V end lost 0 bases, the J end lost 6 bases, and 11 bases lay between the germline ends. This CDR3 is 15 amino acids long. This chain's CDR3 is CASSLEAGAPGELFF. CDR3 sequence (DNA): TGTGCCAGCAGCTTAGAGGCGGGGGCCCCCGGGGAGCTGTTTTTT.

Details on this clonotype: Relative to the germline gene, one junction end is altered; a read error may explain this. The V gene is TRBV7-9, the J gene TRBJ2-1; 10 nucleotides line up with TRBD2. The CDR3 consists of 15 residues. In germline, CDR1 is SEHNR, CDR2 FQNEAQ (reference sequence). The CDR3 nucleotides are TGTGCCAGCAGCTCCTATAGCGGGGGGTACAGTGAGCAGTTCTTC. It encodes CASSSYSGGYSEQFF.

The rearrangement links TRBV7-2 to TRBJ1-2; D is uncertain. V lost 5 bases and J 2 bases, leaving 18 bases between the germline ends. Germline values: CDR1 SGHTA, CDR2 FQGNSA. CDR3 length equals 16 residues. The chain's CDR3 is CASSGKPEQKNYGYTF. For the CDR3, the DNA is TGTGCCAGCAGCGGAAAACCGGAACAGAAAAACTATGGCTACACCTTC.

On this clonotype itself: The junction differs from germline at one of its ends, possibly a read error. The chain recombines TRBV6-2 or TRBV6-3 with TRBJ2-1; a weak D match, TRBD2 (6 bases). This CDR3 region has 14 residues. The V gene's germline CDR1 is MNHEY and CDR2 SVGEGT. The CDR3 loop reads CASSWTNSYNEEFF. The DNA for the CDR3 is TGTGCCAGCAGTTGGACTAATTCCTACAATGAGGAGTTCTTC.

This clonotype was recorded at least ten times. The V gene is TRBV7-2, the J gene TRBJ2-5, with TRBD2 identical over 10 bases. CDR3 size: 14 residues. Germline V gene sequence: CDR1 SGHTA, CDR2 FQGNSA. The V and J ends lost 6 bases and 4 bases, in that order; junction bases with no gene match: 5. The CDR3 DNA reads as TGTGCCAGCAGGCTAGCGGGGGCCCCAGAGACCCAGTACTTC. This translates into CASRLAGAPETQYF.

The gene calls are TRBV12-3 or TRBV12-4 and TRBJ2-5; 8 bases are a match to TRBD1. V trimming: 3 bases; J trimming: 4 bases; junction bases outside the gene matches: 7. The length of the CDR3 is 15 residues. Written as DNA, the CDR3 is TGTGCCAGCAGTTTCCACGCCAGGGGGCCAGAGACCCAGTACTTC. Protein sequence: CASSFHARGPETQYF.

This clonotype was counted at least ten times. This chain links TRBV12-3 or TRBV12-4 with TRBJ2-5; D is unresolved. Trimming left V 6 bases short and J 0 bases short, with 14 bases between. The CDR3 extends over 15 amino acids. The CDR3 coding sequence is TGTGCCAGCAGCTCCATTCAAGAGTACCAAGAGACCCAGTACTTC. This encodes CASSSIQEYQETQYF.

This rearrangement joins TRBV28 to TRBJ2-1; maybe TRBD2 (6 bases). Germline values: CDR1 MDHEN, CDR2 SYDVKM. The length of the CDR3 is 15 residues. V gave up 5 bases and J gave up 6 bases, with 17 bases separating them. CDR3 residues: CASSVHSSGGNEQFF. The CDR3 DNA reads TGTGCCAGCAGTGTCCACTCGTCCGGGGGCAATGAGCAGTTCTTC.

This clonotype was seen at least ten times. The genes are TRBV7-2 and TRBJ1-1; D uncertain. The V end was cut by 1 base, the J end by 1 base, with 10 bases between. The length of the CDR3 is 15 residues. Germline-derived CDR1 and CDR2 are SGHTA and FQGNSA. The CDR3 DNA reads TGTGCCAGCAGCTTAGGTCGGGCTTGGAACACTGAAGCTTTCTTT. Translating gives CASSLGRAWNTEAFF. Filled out from reference TRBV7-2 and TRBJ1-1, the complete variable domain reads GAGVSQSPSNKVTEKGKDVELRCDPISGHTALYWYRQSLGQGLEFLIYFQGNSAPDKSGLPSDRFSAERTGGSVSTLTIQRTQQEDSAVYLCASSLGRAWNTEAFFGQGTRLTVV.

The CDR3 sequence is CASSLYYGGGETEAFF. The CDR3 nucleotides are TGTGCCAGCAGCTTATATTATGGAGGCGGTGAGACTGAAGCTTTCTTT. V and J are TRBV11-3 and TRBJ1-1, with unresolved D. The V gene's germline CDR1 is SGHNT and CDR2 YENEEA. CDR3 length equals 16 residues. Deletions cut 2 bases from V and 5 bases from J, with 18 bases between.

In this sample, this clonotype turned up a few times. The chain couples TRBV20-1 to TRBJ2-7, with unresolved D. The CDR3 has 11 residues. From germline, CDR1 is DFQATT and CDR2 SNEGSKA (reference sequence). V was pared by 0 bases and J by 3 bases, with 3 bases between. The CDR3 DNA reads as TGCAGTGCTAGAGAGGGCTACGAGCAGTACTTC. This codes for CSAREGYEQYF.

V gene TRBV23-1 combines with J gene TRBJ2-3; TRBD1 is a possible D gene (6 bases). TRBV23-1 is designated an ORF whose function remains uncertain. The CDR3 covers 18 residues. V lost 2 bases and J lost 0, with 18 bases in between. The CDR3 DNA is TGCGCCAGCAGTCAACCCCTCGGACAGATGACTAGCACAGATACGCAGTATTTT. It yields the protein CASSQPLGQMTSTDTQYF.

This clonotype was seen more than once but under ten times. The chain recombines TRBV18 with TRBJ1-6; D unclear. The germline V and J ends were trimmed by 3 bases and 3 bases, with 6 bases remaining between them. This CDR3 has 14 residues. The germline gives CDR1 KGHSH, CDR2 LQKENI. CDR3 sequence (DNA): TGTGCCAGCTCACCTGGACTCTATAATTCACCCCTCCACTTT. This sequence encodes CASSPGLYNSPLHF. The variable domain in full, with the rest retrieved from reference TRBV18 and TRBJ1-6, is NAGVMQNPRHLVRRRGQEARLRCSPMKGHSHVYWYRQLPEEGLKFMVYLQKENIIDESGMPKERFSAEFPKEGPSILRIQQVVRGDSAAYFCASSPGLYNSPLHFGNGTRLTVT.